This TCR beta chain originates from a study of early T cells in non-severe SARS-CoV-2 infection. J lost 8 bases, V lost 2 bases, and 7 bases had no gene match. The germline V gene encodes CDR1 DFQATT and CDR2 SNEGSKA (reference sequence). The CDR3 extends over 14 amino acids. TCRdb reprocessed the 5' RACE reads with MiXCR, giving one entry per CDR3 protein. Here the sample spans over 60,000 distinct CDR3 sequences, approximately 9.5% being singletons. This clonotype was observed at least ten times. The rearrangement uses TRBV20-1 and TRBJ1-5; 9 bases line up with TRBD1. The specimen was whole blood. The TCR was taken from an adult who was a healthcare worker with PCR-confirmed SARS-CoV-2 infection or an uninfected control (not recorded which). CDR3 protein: CSARKAGDREPQHF. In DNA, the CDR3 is TGCAGTGCTAGAAAGGCAGGGGACAGGGAGCCCCAGCATTTT.